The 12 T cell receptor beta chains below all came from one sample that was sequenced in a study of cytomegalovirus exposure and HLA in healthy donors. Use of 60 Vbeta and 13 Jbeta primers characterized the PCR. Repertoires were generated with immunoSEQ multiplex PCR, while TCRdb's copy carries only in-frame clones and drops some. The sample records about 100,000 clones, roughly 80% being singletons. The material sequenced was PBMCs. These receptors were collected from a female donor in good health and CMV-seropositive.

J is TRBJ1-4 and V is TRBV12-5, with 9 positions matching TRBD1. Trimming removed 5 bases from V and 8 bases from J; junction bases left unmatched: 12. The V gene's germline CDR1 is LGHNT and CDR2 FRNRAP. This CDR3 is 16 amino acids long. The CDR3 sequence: CASGHRPGQGPEKLFF. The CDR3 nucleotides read TGTGCTAGTGGTCATAGACCGGGACAGGGTCCGGAAAAACTGTTTTTT. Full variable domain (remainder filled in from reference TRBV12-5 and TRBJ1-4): DARVTQTPRHKVTEMGQEVTMRCQPILGHNTVFWYRQTMMQGLELLAYFRNRAPLDDSGMPKDRFSAEMPDATLATLKIQPSEPRDSAVYFCASGHRPGQGPEKLFFGSGTQLSVL.

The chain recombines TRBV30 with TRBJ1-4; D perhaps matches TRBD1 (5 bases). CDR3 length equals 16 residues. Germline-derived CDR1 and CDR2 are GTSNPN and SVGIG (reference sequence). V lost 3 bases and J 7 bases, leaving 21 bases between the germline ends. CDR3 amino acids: CAWRSLSLQGGEKLFF. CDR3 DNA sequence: TGTGCCTGGAGGTCTCTAAGTTTGCAGGGTGGTGAAAAACTGTTTTTT.

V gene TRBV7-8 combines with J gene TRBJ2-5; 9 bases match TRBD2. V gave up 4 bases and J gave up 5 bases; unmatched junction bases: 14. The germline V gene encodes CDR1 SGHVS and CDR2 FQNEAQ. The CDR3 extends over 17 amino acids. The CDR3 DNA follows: TGTGCCAGCAGCTCACAGCGGGAGGCACCTACCCGGGAGACCCAGTACTTC. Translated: CASSSQREAPTRETQYF.

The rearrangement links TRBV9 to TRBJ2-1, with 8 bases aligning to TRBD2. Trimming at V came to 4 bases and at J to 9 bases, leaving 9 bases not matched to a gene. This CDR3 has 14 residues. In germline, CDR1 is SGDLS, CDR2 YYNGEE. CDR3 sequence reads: CASSRTNGRGEQFF. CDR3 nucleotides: TGTGCCAGCAGCCGGACTAACGGGAGGGGTGAGCAGTTCTTC.

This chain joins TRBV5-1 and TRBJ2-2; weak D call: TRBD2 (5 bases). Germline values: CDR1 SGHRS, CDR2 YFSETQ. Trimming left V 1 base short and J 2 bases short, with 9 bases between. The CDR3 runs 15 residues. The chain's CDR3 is CASSLISGNTGELFF. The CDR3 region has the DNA TGCGCCAGCAGCTTGATCAGCGGAAACACCGGGGAGCTGTTTTTT. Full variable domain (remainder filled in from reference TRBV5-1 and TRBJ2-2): KAGVTQTPRYLIKTRGQQVTLSCSPISGHRSVSWYQQTPGQGLQFLFEYFSETQRNKGNFPGRFSGRQFSNSRSEMNVSTLELGDSALYLCASSLISGNTGELFFGEGSRLTVL.

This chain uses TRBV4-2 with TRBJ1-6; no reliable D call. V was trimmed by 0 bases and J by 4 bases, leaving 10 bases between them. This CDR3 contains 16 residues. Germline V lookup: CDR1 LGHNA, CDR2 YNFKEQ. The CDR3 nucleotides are TGTGCCAGCAGCCAAGAACTGGGAGGTTATAATTCACCCCTCCACTTT. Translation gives CASSQELGGYNSPLHF.

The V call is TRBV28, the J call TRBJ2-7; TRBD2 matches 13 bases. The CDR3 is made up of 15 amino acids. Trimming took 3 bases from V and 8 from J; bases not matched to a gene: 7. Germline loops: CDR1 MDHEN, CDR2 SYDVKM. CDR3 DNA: TGTGCCAGCAGTTTGCTGACTAGCGGGGGGAGTAAGCAGTACTTC. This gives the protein CASSLLTSGGSKQYF.

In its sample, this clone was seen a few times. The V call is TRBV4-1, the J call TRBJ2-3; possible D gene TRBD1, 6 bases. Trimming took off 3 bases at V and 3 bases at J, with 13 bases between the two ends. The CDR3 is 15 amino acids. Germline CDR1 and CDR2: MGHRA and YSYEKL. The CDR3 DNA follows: TGCGCCAGCAGCCATTCTCCAGGGGCGACAGATACGCAGTATTTT. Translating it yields CASSHSPGATDTQYF.

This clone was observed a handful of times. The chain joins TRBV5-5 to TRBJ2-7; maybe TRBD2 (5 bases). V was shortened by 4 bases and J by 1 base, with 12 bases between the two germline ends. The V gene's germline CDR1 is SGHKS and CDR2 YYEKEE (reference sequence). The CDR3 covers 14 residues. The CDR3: CASSPPRGSYEQYF. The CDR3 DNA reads TGTGCCAGCAGCCCCCCTCGGGGATCCTACGAGCAGTACTTC.

CDR3 sequence: CASRRANYGYTF. The CDR3 coding sequence is TGTGCCAGCAGGAGGGCCAACTATGGCTACACCTTC. This rearrangement joins TRBV27 to TRBJ1-2; no clear D gene. Germline V gene data show CDR1 as MNHEY and CDR2 as SMNVEV (reference sequence). V was shortened by 6 bases and J by 2 bases, with 7 bases between the two germline ends. The CDR3 has 12 residues.

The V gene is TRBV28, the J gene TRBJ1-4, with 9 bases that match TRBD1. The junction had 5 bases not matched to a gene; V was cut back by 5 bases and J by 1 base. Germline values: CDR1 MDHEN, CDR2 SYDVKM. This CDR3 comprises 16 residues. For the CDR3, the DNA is TGTGCCAGCAGTGGGACAGGGATTGGAACTAATGAAAAACTGTTTTTT. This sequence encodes CASSGTGIGTNEKLFF.

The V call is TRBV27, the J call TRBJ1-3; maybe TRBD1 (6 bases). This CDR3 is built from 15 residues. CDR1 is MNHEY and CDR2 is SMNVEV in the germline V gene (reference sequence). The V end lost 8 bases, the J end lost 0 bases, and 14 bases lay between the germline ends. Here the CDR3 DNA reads TGTGCCAGCTTCAGGGGACGCCTCTCTGGAAACACCATATATTTT. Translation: CASFRGRLSGNTIYF.